The 28 T cell receptor beta chains below come from one sample, sequenced in a study of T cells in Graves' hyperthyroidism and ophthalmopathy. Authors of the study amplified TCR beta CDR3 regions from RNA transcripts. With the HTBI primer set, the TCR CDR3 went through a first round of RT-PCR. TCRdb itself ran the multiplex PCR reads through MiXCR, one entry per CDR3 protein. This table holds hundreds of thousands of distinct CDR3 sequences, 15% to 20% found once. Sequencing was performed on blood. All receptors come from a woman between 45 and 65 years old with Graves' hyperthyroidism that later progressed to Graves' ophthalmopathy.

This clonotype occurred many times. The V and J genes are TRBV13 and TRBJ2-2; possible D gene TRBD2, 7 bases. This CDR3 has 17 amino acids. Germline V gene sequence: CDR1 PRHDT, CDR2 FYEKMQ (reference sequence). V was pared by 2 bases and J by 2 bases, with 15 bases between. This CDR3 reads CASSLFGGATNTGELFF. The CDR3 DNA reads TGTGCCAGCAGCTTATTTGGGGGGGCGACAAACACCGGGGAGCTGTTTTTT.

This clonotype was seen repeatedly, ten times or more. The genes are TRBV12-3 or TRBV12-4 and TRBJ1-6; D unresolved. The CDR3 has 15 amino acids. Deletions cut 3 bases from V and 7 bases from J, with 13 bases between. The CDR3 DNA reads as TGTGCCAGCAGTTTCAGGCAGCTGCACAATTCACCCCTCCACTTT. Its protein product is CASSFRQLHNSPLHF.

This clonotype was seen ten or more times. V usage is TRBV30 and J usage is TRBJ2-3, with D uncertain. The CDR3 runs 12 residues. Germline loops: CDR1 GTSNPN, CDR2 SVGIG (reference sequence). Trimming took off 0 bases at V and 5 bases at J, with 6 bases between the two ends. CDR3 coding DNA: TGTGCCTGGAGTGTACGACGAGATACGCAGTATTTT. It encodes CAWSVRRDTQYF.

The sample holds many counts of this clonotype. V and J are TRBV3-1 and TRBJ1-5; D gene uncertain. V was pared by 1 base and J by 9 bases, with 13 bases between. The CDR3 loop spans 14 amino acids. The V gene's germline CDR1 is LGHDT and CDR2 YNNKEL (reference sequence). The CDR3 DNA reads as TGTGCCAGCAGCCAAGTCAGATCAGTAAGGCCCCAGCATTTT. This codes for CASSQVRSVRPQHF.

V is TRBV7-9 and J is TRBJ1-1; D uncertain. Trimming left V 5 bases short and J 4 bases short, with 20 bases between. Germline CDR1 is SEHNR and CDR2 is FQNEAQ (reference sequence). The CDR3 runs 16 residues. CDR3: CASSPQRGKQGTEAFF. The CDR3 coding sequence is TGTGCCAGCAGCCCCCAGCGTGGCAAACAAGGCACTGAAGCTTTCTTT. Looking up the rest from reference TRBV7-9 and TRBJ1-1 gives the full variable domain: DTGVSQNPRHKITKRGQNVTFRCDPISEHNRLYWYRQTLGQGPEFLTYFQNEAQLEKSRLLSDRFSAERPKGSFSTLEIQRTEQGDSAMYLCASSPQRGKQGTEAFFGQGTRLTVV.

This clonotype appeared many times. The chain uses TRBV27 and TRBJ1-1, with TRBD1 as a possible D gene (5 bases). Germline CDR1 and CDR2: MNHEY and SMNVEV (reference sequence). Trimming left V 1 base short and J 4 bases short, with 10 bases between. This CDR3 has 14 residues. The CDR3 region is CASSLLQGITEAFF. The DNA of the CDR3 is TGTGCCAGCAGTTTATTGCAGGGTATCACTGAAGCTTTCTTT.

Many counts were recorded for this clonotype. The chain employs TRBV10-3 and TRBJ2-2; 11 positions match TRBD2. V lost 7 bases, J lost 3 bases, and 1 base stayed unmatched. The CDR3 totals 14 residues. Germline CDR1 and CDR2: ENHRY and SYGVKD. For the CDR3, the DNA is TGTGCCATCATGGGACTAGCGGACACCGGGGAGCTGTTTTTT. Its translation: CAIMGLADTGELFF.

The V call is TRBV7-9, the J call TRBJ1-1; D is unresolved. There are 17 residues in the CDR3. Trimming shortened V by 5 bases and J by 3 bases, and 22 bases separated the two germline ends. Per germline, CDR1 SEHNR and CDR2 FQNEAQ (reference sequence). This CDR3 is CASSRDQDGDQDTEAFF. The DNA of the CDR3 is TGTGCCAGCAGCCGGGATCAGGACGGGGATCAAGACACTGAAGCTTTCTTT. Based on the CDR3 plus reference TRBV7-9 and TRBJ1-1, the full variable domain is DTGVSQNPRHKITKRGQNVTFRCDPISEHNRLYWYRQTLGQGPEFLTYFQNEAQLEKSRLLSDRFSAERPKGSFSTLEIQRTEQGDSAMYLCASSRDQDGDQDTEAFFGQGTRLTVV.

The gene calls are TRBV7-8 and TRBJ2-7, with 10 nucleotides matching TRBD1. V gave up 3 bases and J gave up 4 bases; unmatched junction bases: 6. The CDR3 has 15 residues. CDR1 and CDR2 from the germline V gene are SGHVS and FQNEAQ. The CDR3 sequence: CASSFPTGGEYEQYF. CDR3 nucleotides: TGTGCCAGCAGCTTCCCGACAGGGGGCGAATACGAGCAGTACTTC. The complete variable domain, with remaining parts taken from reference TRBV7-8 and TRBJ2-7, reads GAGVSQSPRYKVAKRGQDVALRCDPISGHVSLFWYQQALGQGPEFLTYFQNEAQLDKSGLPSDRFFAERPEGSVSTLKIQRTQQEDSAVYLCASSFPTGGEYEQYFGPGTRLTVT.

This clonotype was observed many times. A read error may account for a junction end that differs from germline. The chain is built from TRBV7-7 and TRBJ2-5, with 9 bases aligning to TRBD1. CDR1 and CDR2 (germline): SSHAT, FNYEAQ (reference sequence). CDR3 length: 14 amino acids. The CDR3 is CASSLDRGGETQYF. The DNA of the CDR3 is TGTGCTAGCAGCCTGGACAGGGGTGGGGAGACCCAGTACTTC.

The rearrangement uses TRBV20-1 and TRBJ1-5; the D gene is possibly TRBD1 (5 bases). The CDR3 is made up of 15 amino acids. Germline CDR1 is DFQATT and CDR2 is SNEGSKA (reference sequence). V shed 3 bases and J shed 0 bases, with 12 bases lying between them. DNA of the CDR3: TGCAGTGCTAGGGCGGACACACATAGCAATCAGCCCCAGCATTTT. This gives the protein CSARADTHSNQPQHF.

The table lists this clonotype with many counts. This chain links TRBV20-1 with TRBJ2-5; the match to TRBD1 covers 8 bases. The CDR3 extends over 13 amino acids. Germline loops: CDR1 DFQATT, CDR2 SNEGSKA (reference sequence). V dropped 6 bases and J dropped 6; count of bases not matched to a gene: 9. CDR3 protein: CSAITGGRKTQYF. CDR3 bases: TGCAGTGCGATTACAGGGGGGAGGAAGACCCAGTACTTC.

The chain has TRBV5-1 and TRBJ2-3, with 12 bases lining up with TRBD1. This CDR3 spans 16 amino acids. Germline CDR1 is SGHRS and CDR2 is YFSETQ. Trimming at V came to 6 bases and at J to 2 bases, leaving 7 bases not matched to a gene. This chain's CDR3 is CASTSGTGGITDTQYF. The CDR3 DNA sequence: TGCGCCAGCACCTCCGGGACAGGGGGCATCACAGATACGCAGTATTTT.

This chain uses TRBV7-9 with TRBJ2-3; D is ambiguous. Germline V gives CDR1 SEHNR, CDR2 FQNEAQ (reference sequence). The CDR3 is made up of 14 amino acids. The V and J ends lost 1 base and 6 bases respectively, with 11 bases between them. The CDR3 DNA sequence: TGTGCCAGCAGCTTAGAGGGATTGCTGGATACGCAGTATTTT. It codes for CASSLEGLLDTQYF.

This clonotype was found many times. This chain uses TRBV6-1 with TRBJ2-5, with 10 bases that match TRBD1. There are 16 residues in the CDR3. Per the germline V gene, CDR1 is MNHNS and CDR2 is SASEGT. Trimming took 6 bases from V and 5 from J; bases not matched to a gene: 12. The CDR3 DNA is TGTGCCAGCAGCGACGGGAGACAGGGGGCGTGGGAGACCCAGTACTTC. Translation gives CASSDGRQGAWETQYF.

The chain uses TRBV30 and TRBJ2-3; no clear D. Trimming removed 2 bases at V and 0 bases at J, with 6 bases between. The CDR3 covers 13 residues. The germline gives CDR1 GTSNPN, CDR2 SVGIG (reference sequence). The CDR3 region has the DNA TGTGCCTGGAGTTTTGTTAGCACAGATACGCAGTATTTT. Its translation is CAWSFVSTDTQYF. The variable domain in full, completed from reference TRBV30 and TRBJ2-3, reads SQTIHQWPATLVQPVGSPLSLECTVEGTSNPNLYWYRQAAGRGLQLLFYSVGIGQISSEVPQNLSASRPQDRQFILSSKKLLLSDSGFYLCAWSFVSTDTQYFGPGTRLTVL.

At least ten counts were recorded for this clonotype. The V call is TRBV5-1, the J call TRBJ2-3; D might be TRBD2 (6 bases). The CDR3 consists of 15 residues. Germline V CDR1 and CDR2: SGHRS, YFSETQ. Trimming pared 4 bases from V and 2 bases from J, leaving 14 bases between. CDR3 nucleotides: TGCGCCAGCAGCCCCTCCCGGGACTCCACAGATACGCAGTATTTT. Amino acid sequence: CASSPSRDSTDTQYF.

This clonotype was seen ten or more times. V usage is TRBV9 and J usage is TRBJ2-7, with 7 bases identical to TRBD2. There are 15 residues in the CDR3. CDR1 is SGDLS and CDR2 is YYNGEE in the germline V gene. The ends lost 0 bases at V and 2 bases at J; junction bases unmatched: 5. The CDR3 coding sequence is TGTGCCAGCAGCGTAGGGGAGGGCAGGGCCTACGAGCAGTACTTC. This codes for CASSVGEGRAYEQYF.

This clonotype was recorded a few times. J is TRBJ2-7 and V is TRBV14; maybe TRBD1 (5 bases). Germline CDR1 reads SGHDN; CDR2 reads FVKESK. The CDR3 is 16 residues long. V was shortened by 4 bases and J by 2 bases, with 18 bases between the two germline ends. This CDR3 reads CASSPSWVGQTYEQYF. As DNA, the CDR3 is TGTGCCAGCAGCCCCTCATGGGTGGGGCAAACCTACGAGCAGTACTTC.

The CDR3 bases are TGTGCCAGCAGCCCTCATCGGCCCCAGCATTTT. Translated, it gives CASSPHRPQHF. J is TRBJ1-5 and V is TRBV6-1; D unresolved. The CDR3 is 11 amino acids. The germline CDR1 and CDR2 sequences are MNHNS and SASEGT. V was trimmed by 6 bases and J by 9 bases, leaving 9 bases between them.

There are a few counts of this clonotype. The rearrangement joins TRBV20-1 to TRBJ2-1; possibly TRBD1 or TRBD2 for D (5 bases each). CDR3 length equals 14 residues. Germline values: CDR1 DFQATT, CDR2 SNEGSKA (reference sequence). V lost 6 bases and J 4 bases, leaving 16 bases between the germline ends. The CDR3 nucleotides read TGCAGTGCCCTGGGACGGATCACGTACAATGAGCAGTTCTTC. This gives the protein CSALGRITYNEQFF.

A few counts support this clonotype. The chain employs TRBV5-1 and TRBJ2-2; no clear D gene. The CDR3 length is 15 residues. Trimming cost V 4 bases and J 0 bases, with 10 bases left between them. Germline lookup yields CDR1 SGHRS and CDR2 YFSETQ. The CDR3 reads CASSTDGANTGELFF. The CDR3 DNA sequence: TGCGCCAGCAGCACGGACGGTGCGAACACCGGGGAGCTGTTTTTT.

The chain is built from TRBV19 and TRBJ2-5, with D possibly TRBD1 on 6 matching bases. The CDR3 contains 13 residues. CDR1 and CDR2 (germline): LNHDA, SQIVND (reference sequence). Trimming stripped 4 bases from V and 5 bases from J, with 11 bases between. The CDR3 loop reads CASSKRGYETQYF. Written as DNA, the CDR3 is TGTGCCAGTAGTAAAAGGGGGTATGAGACCCAGTACTTC.

The sample holds many counts of this clonotype. V usage is TRBV3-1 and J usage is TRBJ1-1; 7 nucleotides align to TRBD1. The CDR3 totals 13 residues. Per germline, CDR1 LGHDT and CDR2 YNNKEL (reference sequence). The trim removed 4 bases at V and 2 bases at J, leaving 1 base unmatched. CDR3 nucleotide sequence: TGTGCCAGCAGCCGAGGGGGCAACACTGAAGCTTTCTTT. Translated: CASSRGGNTEAFF.

This clonotype showed up many times. V and J are TRBV5-4 and TRBJ2-7; tentative D call: TRBD2 (5 bases). CDR3 length: 14 residues. Germline loops: CDR1 SGHNT, CDR2 YYREEE (reference sequence). V was trimmed by 6 bases and J by 0 bases, leaving 13 bases between them. CDR3 DNA sequence: TGTGCCAGCACCCGGGAACGAAGCTCCTACGAGCAGTACTTC. Amino acids: CASTRERSSYEQYF.

CDR3 loop: CASSRDRASMQPQHF. CDR3 DNA sequence: TGTGCCAGCAGCCGGGACAGGGCCTCAATGCAGCCCCAGCATTTT. The chain uses TRBV7-2 and TRBJ1-5, with 9 bases fitting TRBD1. The V gene end was trimmed by 5 bases and the J gene end by 7 bases; junction bases not matched to a gene: 9. The CDR3 totals 15 residues. Germline V CDR1 and CDR2: SGHTA, FQGNSA.

The chain carries TRBV7-2 and TRBJ1-1, with D possibly being TRBD1 (6 bases). The CDR3 has 16 amino acids. Germline assignment: CDR1 SGHTA and CDR2 FQGNSA. Trimming removed 5 bases at V and 5 bases at J, with 21 bases between. Here the CDR3 reads CASSIFGGTSRTEAFF. Here the CDR3 DNA reads TGTGCCAGCAGCATCTTTGGGGGGACAAGTAGGACTGAAGCTTTCTTT.

This clonotype turned up a few times. The chain joins TRBV5-1 to TRBJ1-6; 8 bases match TRBD1. V shed 4 bases, J shed 5 bases, and the junction held 2 bases outside the gene matches. Germline assignment: CDR1 SGHRS and CDR2 YFSETQ. CDR3 length equals 14 residues. The DNA of the CDR3 is TGCGCCAGCAGCACGGGACAGGATAATTCACCCCTCCACTTT. It codes for CASSTGQDNSPLHF.